This is a list of T cell receptor beta chains from one sample in a study of human T cells and chemical hapten exposure. TCRdb itself ran the RACE reads through MiXCR, one entry per CDR3 protein. Counted here are under 75,000 distinct CDR3 sequences, 6.5% to 10% occurring once; the ten biggest clones make up around 3.3%. The sample in question was whole blood, obtained in connection with sensitization to the hapten diphenylcyclopropenone (DPC). These receptors came from a woman aged 45-65 years with alopecia areata. Some clones in this sample may be carry-over from other donors' samples. The CDR3 runs from the conserved cysteine through the conserved F or W. Fields, in order: V gene, J gene, clone size, D gene, CDR3 protein, CDR3 DNA. A D gene is named only where the DNA matches it firmly. Part of the rows lack a size; the others show once, few, many or a class for expanded clones.

>TRBV5-1|TRBJ2-5|-|TRBD2
CASSLEAGSVKTQYF
TGCGCCAGCAGCTTGGAAGCGGGATCGGTGAAGACCCAGTACTTC
>TRBV5-1|TRBJ1-4|many|TRBD1
CASSPNPRDRGEKLFF
TGCGCCAGCAGCCCGAACCCGAGGGACAGGGGTGAAAAACTGTTTTTT
>TRBV7-9|TRBJ2-1|-|-
CASSVGEQFF
TGTGCCAGCTCTGTGGGAGAGCAGTTCTTC
>TRBV11-2|TRBJ2-3|-|-
CASSLVANPGATQYF
TGTGCCAGCAGCTTAGTAGCGAACCCCGGGGCCACGCAGTATTTT
>TRBV20-1|TRBJ2-7|many|-
CSLQLYEQYF
TGCAGCTTACAGCTATACGAGCAGTACTTC
>TRBV6-5|TRBJ2-7|many|-
CASSYSIGGRAYEQYF
TGTGCCAGCAGTTACTCGATAGGGGGACGTGCCTACGAGCAGTACTTC
>TRBV18|TRBJ1-1|many|TRBD1
CASGTGMNTEAFF
TGTGCCTCCGGGACAGGGATGAACACTGAAGCTTTCTTT
>TRBV5-1|TRBJ1-1|many|-
CASSTGYTEAFF
TGCGCCAGCAGTACAGGTTACACTGAAGCTTTCTTT
>TRBV25-1|TRBJ1-1|many|TRBD1
CASSEYPGQGAATEAFF
TGTGCCAGCAGTGAGTATCCAGGACAGGGTGCCGCCACTGAAGCTTTCTTT
>TRBV6-5|TRBJ1-1|many|TRBD1
CASSTKQGAGTEAFF
TGTGCCAGCAGTACAAAACAGGGGGCTGGCACTGAAGCTTTCTTT